The subject of this entry is one T cell receptor (beta chain). Produced via immunoSEQ multiplex PCR; TCRdb's table is partial and in-frame only. The sample has about 180,000 clones; more than 90% are singletons. V lost 2 bases to trimming and J lost 3 bases, with 13 bases between them. The CDR3 contains 15 residues. CDR1 is SGHTA and CDR2 is FQGNSA in the germline V gene. This sample is drawn from a study of control samples from healthy donors and cancer patients. What was sequenced was blood. This chain uses TRBV7-2 with TRBJ1-2, with D unresolved. This receptor was taken from a woman aged 40 to 49 in good health. The CDR3 is CASSLLGSGDYGYTF. The DNA of the CDR3 is TGTGCCAGCAGCTTATTGGGCAGTGGGGACTATGGCTACACCTTC.